The 30 T cell receptor beta chains presented below share a single source sample, sequenced in a study of kidney transplant recipient with SARS-CoV-2 infection. TCRdb re-analysed the reads in MiXCR, keeping a single row per CDR3 protein. The profile shows 200,000 to 300,000 distinct CDR3 sequences, under 35% of them singletons. The sample here was a blood sample, taken at baseline and between days 110 and 120 from a kidney transplant recipient. These receptors all come from a male patient in his thirties who had COVID-19 and was a kidney transplant recipient. The graft donor may have contributed some T cells.

Regarding this clonotype: A clone one base away is much larger, so this may be a read error. The genes are TRBV6-5 and TRBJ2-2; D remains unclear. The CDR3 covers 18 residues. V lost 8 bases and J 1 base, leaving 23 bases between the germline ends. CDR1 and CDR2 from the germline V gene are MNHEY and SVGAGI. This chain's CDR3 is CASGPTHYREENTGELFF. CDR3 DNA: TGTGCCAGCGGCCCTACACACTACAGAGAGGAGAACACCGGGGAGCTGTTTTTT.

This clonotype was seen at least ten times. The V call is TRBV13, the J call TRBJ1-1; D remains unclear. V gave up 3 bases and J gave up 0 bases, with 11 bases separating them. In germline, CDR1 is PRHDT, CDR2 FYEKMQ (reference sequence). The CDR3 contains 15 residues. Here the CDR3 reads CASSLGGRVNTEAFF. The CDR3 nucleotides read TGTGCCAGCAGCTTGGGCGGAAGAGTGAACACTGAAGCTTTCTTT. The full variable domain, its missing parts supplied by reference TRBV13 and TRBJ1-1, is AAGVIQSPRHLIKEKRETATLKCYPIPRHDTVYWYQQGPGQDPQFLISFYEKMQSDKGSIPDRFSAQQFSDYHSELNMSSLELGDSALYFCASSLGGRVNTEAFFGQGTRLTVV.

This clonotype has just a few counts. The V gene is TRBV7-8, the J gene TRBJ1-2; D gene ambiguous. V shed 5 bases and J shed 4 bases, with 23 bases lying between them. Germline V gene lookup returns CDR1 SGHVS and CDR2 FQNEAQ. The CDR3 has 17 residues. The CDR3 loop reads CASSPHMFTRKTYGYTF. DNA for the CDR3: TGTGCCAGCAGCCCCCATATGTTTACCCGAAAGACCTATGGCTACACCTTC.

This clonotype was detected ten times or more. The V gene is TRBV12-3 or TRBV12-4, the J gene TRBJ2-2, with D unclear. The ends were cut back, 4 bases at V and 7 bases at J, with 7 bases in the middle. The CDR3 consists of 12 residues. Here the CDR3 reads CASSYGGGELFF. The DNA for the CDR3 is TGTGCCAGCAGTTATGGTGGCGGGGAGCTGTTTTTT.

Note on this clonotype: It may be a read error: a sequence one base away is much more abundant. The CDR3 sequence is CANSFSGAFNGYTF. The CDR3 DNA is TGTGCCAACAGTTTCTCGGGGGCGTTTAATGGCTACACCTTC. This chain connects TRBV27 to TRBJ1-2; a weak D match, TRBD1 (6 bases). CDR1 MNHEY and CDR2 SMNVEV come from the germline V gene (reference sequence). This CDR3 comprises 14 residues.

Notes on this clonotype: Being one base from a much bigger clone, this may be a read error. The chain is built from TRBV6-5 and TRBJ1-4; TRBD1 might be the D (6 bases). Germline assignment: CDR1 MNHEY and CDR2 SVGAGI. Trimming cost V 10 bases and J 5 bases, with 17 bases left between them. The CDR3 runs to 14 residues. The CDR3 sequence: CANSLRGLNEKLFF. As DNA, the CDR3 is TGTGCCAACAGCCTCAGGGGTCTAAATGAAAAACTGTTTTTT.

On this clonotype: Given a much more abundant clone one base away, this may be a read error. This chain links TRBV7-2 with TRBJ1-2; the D gene is possibly TRBD1 (5 bases). Trimming left V 5 bases short and J 4 bases short, with 23 bases between. This CDR3 region has 17 residues. Per the germline V gene, CDR1 is SGHTA and CDR2 is FQGNSA. CDR3 nucleotide sequence: TGTGCCAGCAGCCGGTTTGACAGAGGCGGAAAGACCTATGGCTACACCTTC. Protein product: CASSRFDRGGKTYGYTF.

Ten or more counts support this clonotype. The CDR3 here is CSALVAATYEAFF. CDR3 coding DNA: TGCAGCGCCCTGGTGGCAGCCACGTATGAAGCTTTCTTT. The rearrangement links TRBV29-1 to TRBJ1-1, with D hard to call. CDR1 is SQVTM and CDR2 is ANQGSEA in the germline V gene. V lost 7 bases, J lost 7 bases, and 19 bases lay in between. The CDR3 extends over 13 amino acids.

In its sample, this clonotype was seen many times. J is TRBJ1-1 and V is TRBV3-1, with D unresolved. This CDR3 comprises 17 residues. V lost 5 bases to trimming and J lost 4 bases, with 23 bases between them. The germline CDR1 and CDR2 sequences are LGHDT and YNNKEL (reference sequence). The CDR3 nucleotides are TGTGCCAGCAGCAATCTATATCCCATTTCAATTCGCACTGAAGCTTTCTTT. Encoded protein: CASSNLYPISIRTEAFF.

Comments on this clonotype: A read error may produce the germline difference seen at one junction end. V gene TRBV28 combines with J gene TRBJ1-1; weak D call: TRBD1 (5 bases). The V gene's germline CDR1 is MDHEN and CDR2 SYDVKM. The CDR3 consists of 14 residues. The CDR3 loop is CAGSPPGRNTEAFF. The CDR3, as DNA: TGTGCCGGCAGTCCGCCGGGACGGAACACTGAAGCTTTCTTT.

At least ten counts were recorded for this clonotype. The V call is TRBV12-3 or TRBV12-4, the J call TRBJ2-2, with 10 bases lining up with TRBD1. The J segment lost 5 bases and the V segment lost 4 bases, leaving 4 bases of the junction unmatched. The CDR3 is 15 amino acids. The CDR3 reads CASSYRTGGTGELFF. The DNA for the CDR3 is TGTGCCAGCAGTTACCGGACAGGGGGGACCGGGGAGCTGTTTTTT.

The V and J genes are TRBV18 and TRBJ2-1, with 8 positions matching TRBD2. With 3 bases clipped from V and 6 bases from J, the junction kept 10 bases outside the gene matches. Germline loops: CDR1 KGHSH, CDR2 LQKENI. This CDR3 comprises 16 residues. The CDR3 DNA follows: TGTGCCAGCTCACCGCCCGGAGGCGGGGGGACCAATGAGCAGTTCTTC. Translation gives CASSPPGGGGTNEQFF. Drawing the rest from reference TRBV18 and TRBJ2-1, the complete variable domain is NAGVMQNPRHLVRRRGQEARLRCSPMKGHSHVYWYRQLPEEGLKFMVYLQKENIIDESGMPKERFSAEFPKEGPSILRIQQVVRGDSAAYFCASSPPGGGGTNEQFFGPGTRLTVL.

Comment on this clonotype: A much larger clone differs from this one at a single base, so this may be a read error. The chain has TRBV12-3 or TRBV12-4 and TRBJ1-6; no reliable D call. The CDR3 runs to 14 residues. The V end lost 5 bases, the J end lost 7 bases, and 12 bases lay between the germline ends. The CDR3 nucleotides read TGTGCCAGCAGTAAAACCAGCCACAATTCACCCCTCCACTTT. This sequence encodes CASSKTSHNSPLHF.

The table lists this clonotype with a few counts. A read error may be the cause here, since a much bigger clone is one base away. J is TRBJ1-2 and V is TRBV20-1; D remains ambiguous. Germline lookup yields CDR1 DFQATT and CDR2 SNEGSKA (reference sequence). Trimming pared 4 bases from V and 4 bases from J, leaving 22 bases between. The CDR3 is made up of 16 amino acids. In DNA form, the CDR3 reads TGCAGTGCTATTAACGCGCTGTTTCGAAAGACCTATGGCTACACCTTC. Translated, it gives CSAINALFRKTYGYTF.

Note on this clonotype: One end of the junction is discordant with germline, which a read error may explain. This sequence joins TRBV6-5 and TRBJ2-3; D is undetermined. Germline assignment: CDR1 MNHEY and CDR2 SVGAGI. The CDR3 totals 16 residues. In DNA form, the CDR3 reads TGTACCAGCAGTTACTCGGGTAGGCAGTACACAGATACGCAGTATTTT. Translated: CTSSYSGRQYTDTQYF.

Comment on this clonotype: It may be a read error: a sequence one base away is much more abundant. This chain uses TRBV5-5 with TRBJ1-2; D gene ambiguous. There are 16 residues in the CDR3. V lost 6 bases, J lost 4 bases, and 22 bases lay in between. CDR1 is SGHKS and CDR2 is YYEKEE in the germline V gene (reference sequence). The CDR3 DNA reads as TGTGCCAGCATTTATGTTGTCTCGCGAAAGACCTATGGCTACACCTTC. This encodes CASIYVVSRKTYGYTF. Supplemented by reference TRBV5-5 and TRBJ1-2, the full variable domain reads DAGVTQSPTHLIKTRGQQVTLRCSPISGHKSVSWYQQVLGQGPQFIFQYYEKEERGRGNFPDRFSARQFPNYSSELNVNALLLGDSALYLCASIYVVSRKTYGYTFGSGTRLTVV.

In this sample, this clonotype turned up many times. J is TRBJ2-2 and V is TRBV9; possible D gene TRBD2, 5 bases. Germline V lookup: CDR1 SGDLS, CDR2 YYNGEE. The CDR3 sequence is 13 residues long. The ends were cut back, 3 bases at V and 9 bases at J, with 12 bases in the middle. The CDR3 region is CASSATGTRELFF. CDR3 bases: TGTGCCAGCAGCGCCACGGGAACCAGGGAGCTGTTTTTT.

This clonotype was detected many times. V gene TRBV20-1 combines with J gene TRBJ1-5; no clear D gene. Deletions cut 6 bases from V and 2 bases from J, with 14 bases between. Germline-derived CDR1 and CDR2 are DFQATT and SNEGSKA (reference sequence). The CDR3 is 14 amino acids. In DNA, the CDR3 is TGCAGTGCCAGGCCAGGCGGTGGCAATCAGCCCCAGCATTTT. Its protein is CSARPGGGNQPQHF.

This clonotype was observed many times. V gene TRBV28 combines with J gene TRBJ2-7, with 9 nucleotides matching TRBD2. After removal of 0 bases from V and 2 bases from J, the junction contained 2 bases not matched to a gene. The length of the CDR3 is 15 residues. Looked up from germline, CDR1 is MDHEN and CDR2 is SYDVKM. CDR3 DNA: TGTGCCAGCAGTTTATGGCGGGAGGGGGCCTACGAGCAGTACTTC. This gives the protein CASSLWREGAYEQYF.

The gene calls are TRBV19 and TRBJ2-3; tentatively, D is TRBD1 or TRBD2 (5 bases each). CDR1 and CDR2 from the germline V gene are LNHDA and SQIVND (reference sequence). This CDR3 has 14 amino acids. V was trimmed by 9 bases and J by 1 base, leaving 14 bases between them. DNA of the CDR3: TGTGCCAGCCAGGAGGTGGGGGGCACAGATACGCAGTATTTT. Protein: CASQEVGGTDTQYF.

This clonotype occurred a few times. The chain joins TRBV6-4 to TRBJ2-1; the match to TRBD1 covers 10 bases. The CDR3 runs to 15 residues. The V segment lost 3 bases and the J segment 2 bases; nucleotides outside the gene matches: 1. Per the germline V gene, CDR1 is MRHNA and CDR2 is SNTAGT. The CDR3 bases are TGTGCCAGCAGTGAAGGGACAGGGGCCTACAATGAGCAGTTCTTC. Translation: CASSEGTGAYNEQFF.

This clonotype showed up many times. The V and J genes are TRBV27 and TRBJ1-1; D possibly corresponds to TRBD1 (6 bases). The CDR3 totals 15 residues. V lost 6 bases and J 2 bases, leaving 16 bases between the germline ends. Germline values: CDR1 MNHEY, CDR2 SMNVEV (reference sequence). CDR3: CASSPQGSSNTEAFF. The CDR3 DNA follows: TGTGCCAGCAGCCCTCAGGGGTCTTCCAACACTGAAGCTTTCTTT.

CDR3 protein: CASSRLRQGTPNYEQYF. The CDR3 region has the DNA TGTGCCAGCAGCCGACTCCGGCAGGGGACACCCAACTACGAGCAGTACTTC. V gene TRBV6-2 or TRBV6-3 combines with J gene TRBJ2-7, with D perhaps TRBD1 (6 bases). The germline gives CDR1 MNHEY, CDR2 SVGEGT. Trimming stripped 6 bases from V and 3 bases from J, with 24 bases between. The CDR3 spans 17 residues.

This clonotype was detected ten times or more. V gene TRBV5-5 combines with J gene TRBJ1-2; 7 bases fit TRBD1. Germline-derived CDR1 and CDR2 are SGHKS and YYEKEE (reference sequence). The CDR3 covers 14 residues. The junction had 6 bases not matched to a gene; V was cut back by 0 bases and J by 7 bases. This CDR3 is CASSLADRVVGYTF. CDR3 bases: TGTGCCAGCAGCTTGGCAGACAGGGTGGTTGGCTACACCTTC.

Points on this clonotype: A much larger clone lies one base from this, so it may be a read error. The J gene is TRBJ1-1, the V gene TRBV20-1; D is unclear. The CDR3 sequence is 13 residues long. With 3 bases removed from V and 5 bases from J, the gap between germline ends came to 13 bases. Germline V gene data show CDR1 as DFQATT and CDR2 as SNEGSKA (reference sequence). As DNA, the CDR3 is TGCAGTGCTAGCGTGCGAATGGGGACTGAAGCTTTCTTT. Its translation is CSASVRMGTEAFF.

The sample holds many counts of this clonotype. The rearrangement links TRBV27 to TRBJ1-2; 9 nucleotides match TRBD1. With 3 bases clipped from V and 7 bases from J, the junction kept 9 bases outside the gene matches. The V gene's germline CDR1 is MNHEY and CDR2 SMNVEV (reference sequence). The CDR3 contains 15 residues. This chain's CDR3 is CASSFDQTGGSGYTF. The CDR3 nucleotides read TGTGCCAGCAGTTTCGATCAAACAGGGGGCTCTGGCTACACCTTC.

The rearrangement uses TRBV13 and TRBJ2-2; 11 bases agree with TRBD2. Germline V CDR1 and CDR2: PRHDT, FYEKMQ (reference sequence). Trimming cost V 7 bases and J 1 base; bases outside gene matches: 8. This CDR3 comprises 17 residues. Here the CDR3 reads CASNSTSGEVNTGELFF. The CDR3 DNA is TGTGCCAGCAACTCGACTAGCGGGGAAGTGAACACCGGGGAGCTGTTTTTT.

Worth noting for this clonotype: A read error may account for a junction end that differs from germline. The chain employs TRBV18 and TRBJ1-5, with D hard to call. The CDR3 covers 13 residues. Looked up from germline, CDR1 is KGHSH and CDR2 is LQKENI. The CDR3 nucleotides are TGTGCCGGCTCACCCCGAGGAGATCAGCCCCAGCATTTT. Translation: CAGSPRGDQPQHF.

This clonotype came up many times. The gene calls are TRBV7-2 and TRBJ1-1; 7 bases align to TRBD1. Germline assignment: CDR1 SGHTA and CDR2 FQGNSA. This CDR3 contains 15 residues. Trimming at V came to 2 bases and at J to 0 bases, leaving 3 bases not matched to a gene. The CDR3 protein is CASSLSGQLNTEAFF. Here the CDR3 DNA reads TGTGCCAGCAGCTTATCGGGACAGTTGAACACTGAAGCTTTCTTT. Supplemented by reference TRBV7-2 and TRBJ1-1, the full variable domain reads GAGVSQSPSNKVTEKGKDVELRCDPISGHTALYWYRQSLGQGLEFLIYFQGNSAPDKSGLPSDRFSAERTGGSVSTLTIQRTQQEDSAVYLCASSLSGQLNTEAFFGQGTRLTVV.

This clonotype was detected many times. This chain joins TRBV7-9 and TRBJ2-7; the D gene is possibly TRBD1 (6 bases). Germline CDR1 is SEHNR and CDR2 is FQNEAQ (reference sequence). Trimming removed 6 bases from V and 0 bases from J, with 21 bases in between. The CDR3 is 17 residues long. CDR3: CASSYAVGQGSSYEQYF. The CDR3 DNA reads as TGTGCCAGCAGTTACGCCGTAGGGCAGGGGAGCTCCTACGAGCAGTACTTC.